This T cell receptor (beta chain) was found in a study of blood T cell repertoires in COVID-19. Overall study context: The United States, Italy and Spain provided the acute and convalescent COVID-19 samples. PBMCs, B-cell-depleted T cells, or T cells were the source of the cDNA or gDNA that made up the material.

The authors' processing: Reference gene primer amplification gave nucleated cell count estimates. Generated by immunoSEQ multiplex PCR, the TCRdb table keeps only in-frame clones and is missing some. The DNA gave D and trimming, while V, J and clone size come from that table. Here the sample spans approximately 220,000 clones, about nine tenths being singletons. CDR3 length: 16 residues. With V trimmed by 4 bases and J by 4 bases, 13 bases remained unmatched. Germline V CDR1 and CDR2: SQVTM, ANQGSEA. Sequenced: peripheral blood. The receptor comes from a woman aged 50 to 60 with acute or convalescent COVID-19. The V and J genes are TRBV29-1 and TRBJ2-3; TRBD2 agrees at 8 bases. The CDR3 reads CSVGLLPGREADTQYF. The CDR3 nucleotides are TGCAGCGTTGGACTTCTACCCGGGAGGGAGGCAGATACGCAGTATTTT.